These T cell receptor beta chains were read from a single sample in a study of PD-L1 blockade in urothelial cancer. Here immunoSEQ multiplex PCR was the method, and the copy in TCRdb shows in-frame clones only, minus some. Here the sample spans tens of thousands of clones, almost 85% being singletons. Sample: PBMCs, taken around atezolizumab (anti-PD-L1) treatment. Receptors originate from a man aged 65-85 years with urothelial cancer. CDR3s include the opening cysteine and the closing phenylalanine or tryptophan. The D gene is left open where the match is weak. Clone sizes are given selectively: once, few, many, or a class where the clone is expanded.

j_gene	d_gene	v_gene	abundance	CDR3aa	CDR3nt
TRBJ2-1	TRBD2	TRBV5-1	-	CASSPGAGGAPNEQFF	TGCGCCAGCAGCCCCGGGGCGGGGGGGGCTCCTAATGAGCAGTTCTTC
TRBJ2-5	TRBD2	TRBV5-1	-	CASSFLTSGSGETQYF	TGCGCCAGCAGCTTCTTAACTAGCGGTAGTGGAGAGACCCAGTACTTC
TRBJ2-5	TRBD2	TRBV10-3	-	CAISDLAARQETQYF	TGTGCCATCAGTGACCTAGCGGCCAGACAAGAGACCCAGTACTTC
TRBJ2-3	TRBD2	TRBV7-3	-	CASSPTGSGGAGDTQYF	TGTGCCAGCAGCCCCACGGGGAGCGGGGGGGCTGGAGATACGCAGTATTTT
TRBJ1-4	-	TRBV5-4	once	CASKRSGGATNEKLFF	TGTGCCAGCAAAAGGTCCGGGGGAGCAACTAATGAAAAACTGTTTTTT
TRBJ1-2	TRBD1	TRBV7-2	-	CASSSGQGIGYGYTF	TGTGCCAGCAGCTCGGGACAGGGAATAGGGTATGGCTACACCTTC
TRBJ2-5	-	TRBV5-5	-	CASSPGGVQETQYF	TGTGCCAGCAGCCCCGGGGGAGTCCAAGAGACCCAGTACTTC
TRBJ1-5	-	TRBV6-5	-	CASSTAGADQPQHF	TGTGCCAGCAGTACTGCTGGGGCGGATCAGCCCCAGCATTTT
TRBJ2-2	TRBD2	TRBV7-2	-	CASSLGVAGGIAGELFF	TGTGCCAGCAGCTTAGGAGTAGCGGGAGGGATTGCCGGGGAGCTGTTTTTT
TRBJ2-2	TRBD2	TRBV12-5	-	CASGLVRVAGPRRTGELFF	TGTGCTAGTGGTTTGGTACGTGTAGCGGGCCCTCGGCGCACCGGGGAGCTGTTTTTT
TRBJ2-1	TRBD2	TRBV9	few	CASSVASGRNNEQFF	TGTGCCAGCAGCGTTGCTAGCGGGAGAAACAATGAGCAGTTCTTC
TRBJ2-7	-	TRBV4-2	-	CASSQDLTGTYEQYF	TGTGCCAGCAGCCAAGATTTAACGGGAACCTACGAGCAGTACTTC
TRBJ2-3	-	TRBV7-2	-	CASSKNWGRSTDTQYF	TGTGCCAGCAGCAAAAATTGGGGCAGGAGCACAGATACGCAGTATTTT
TRBJ2-1	-	TRBV18	-	CASSPGLDYGQFF	TGTGCCAGCTCTCCGGGCCTCGACTACGGTCAGTTCTTC
TRBJ1-2	-	TRBV6-5	-	CASSYRAGHYGYTF	TGTGCCAGCAGTTACCGGGCAGGGCACTATGGCTACACCTTC